This T cell receptor (beta chain) emerged from a study of CD8 T cells in Susac syndrome. Germline CDR1 SQVTM, CDR2 ANQGSEA. This CDR3 has 13 residues. The germline V and J ends were trimmed by 1 base and 6 bases, with 12 bases remaining between them. The RNA, about 0.45 to 1 ug, was put through reverse transcription using random hexamers. Via MiXCR, TCRdb re-called the immunoSEQ multiplex PCR reads, giving one row per CDR3 protein. This table has about 69,000 distinct CDR3 sequences, around nine tenths appearing once. The chain combines TRBV29-1 with TRBJ1-1; tentatively, D is TRBD1 (5 bases). The sequence came from a human donor with multiple sclerosis. Specimen: CD8+ T cells from PBMCs. Here the CDR3 reads CSVEGGVFSEAFF. The CDR3 DNA reads as TGCAGCGTTGAAGGAGGGGTCTTTTCTGAAGCTTTCTTT.